This T cell receptor beta chain was profiled in a study of shared clonotypes between healthy human individuals. Study background: Aged 18 to 49, the donors were two women and a few men. Regarding the study as a whole: The sharing of around 5% of naive CD4 clonotypes was seen across a handful of donors. Rarefaction indicated that sorted-subset sequencing remained incomplete although depth was large.

With respect to this clone: Its cognate antigen is unknown.

Over several immunoSEQ plates, each subset's genomic DNA was distributed in even portions. Repertoires were generated with immunoSEQ multiplex PCR, while TCRdb's copy carries only in-frame clones and drops some. The sample holds about 660,000 clones; around 74% are singletons and the top ten take 1.5% to 2%. The specimen sequenced was memory CD4+ T cells sorted from blood. Indicated subset: CD45RA-negative fraction. The receptor was derived from a woman between 25 and 40 years old in good health.

The CDR3 spells CASSPLRQGWGGELFF. The CDR3 DNA sequence: TGTGCCAGCAGCCCCCTCCGACAGGGTTGGGGCGGGGAGCTGTTTTTT. The V call is TRBV5-8, the J call TRBJ2-2; 7 positions agree with TRBD1. This CDR3 spans 16 amino acids. Germline CDR1 is SGHTS and CDR2 is YDEGEE. J gave up 7 bases and V 4 bases, and 13 bases lay outside the gene matches.